Detailed here is one TCR beta chain. Antigen: not known. Germline CDR1 is SGHVS and CDR2 is FQNEAQ. The V end was cut by 1 base, the J end by 0 bases, with 6 bases between. This CDR3 comprises 14 residues. This entry belongs to a study of T cell responses to AZD1222 COVID-19 vaccine. About the study: Second-dose recipients at about 4 or about 12 weeks were treated as one pooled group. Points from the study as a whole: Females outnumbered males among donors, who were mostly white British; clonal diversity was possibly underestimated. At baseline, just a handful of AZD1222 recipients tested seropositive.

The repertoire was sequenced with immunoSEQ multiplex PCR; TCRdb's copy has only in-frame clones and lacks some. The sample shows tens of thousands of clones, under 90% of them seen only once. The source was peripheral blood, collected on day 0 of AZD1222 vaccination. This chain uses TRBV7-8 with TRBJ1-2, with no clear D. The receptor's source is an adult in good health. Here the CDR3 DNA reads TGTGCCAGCAGCTTAGGGAACTCTAACTATGGCTACACCTTC. Protein sequence: CASSLGNSNYGYTF.